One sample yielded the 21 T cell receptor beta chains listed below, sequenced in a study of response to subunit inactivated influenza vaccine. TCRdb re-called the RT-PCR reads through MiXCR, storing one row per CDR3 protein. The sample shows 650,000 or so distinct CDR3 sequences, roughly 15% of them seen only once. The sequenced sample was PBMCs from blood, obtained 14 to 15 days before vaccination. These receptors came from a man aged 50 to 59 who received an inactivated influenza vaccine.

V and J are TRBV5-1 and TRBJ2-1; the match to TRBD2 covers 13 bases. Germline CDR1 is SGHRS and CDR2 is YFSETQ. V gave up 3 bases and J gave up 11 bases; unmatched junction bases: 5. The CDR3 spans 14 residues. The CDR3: CASSSGTSGDKQFF. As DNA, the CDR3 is TGCGCCAGCAGCTCTGGGACTAGCGGGGATAAGCAGTTCTTC.

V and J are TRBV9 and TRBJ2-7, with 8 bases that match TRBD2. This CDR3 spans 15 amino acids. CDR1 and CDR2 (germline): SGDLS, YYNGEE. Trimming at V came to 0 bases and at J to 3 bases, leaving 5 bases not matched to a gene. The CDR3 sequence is CASSVGTLAGYEQYF. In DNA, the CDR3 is TGTGCCAGCAGCGTAGGTACCCTAGCGGGCTACGAGCAGTACTTC.

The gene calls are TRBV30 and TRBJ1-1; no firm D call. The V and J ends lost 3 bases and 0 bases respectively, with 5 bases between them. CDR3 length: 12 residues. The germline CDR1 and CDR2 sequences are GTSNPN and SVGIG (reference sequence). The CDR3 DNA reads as TGTGCCTGGAGAAGGGTGAACACTGAAGCTTTCTTT. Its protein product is CAWRRVNTEAFF.

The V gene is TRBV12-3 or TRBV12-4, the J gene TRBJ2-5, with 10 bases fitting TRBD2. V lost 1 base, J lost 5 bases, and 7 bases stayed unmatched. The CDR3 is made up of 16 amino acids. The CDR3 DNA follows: TGTGCCAGCAGTTTAGGAGCGGGAGGGAGAAGGGAGACCCAGTACTTC. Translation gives CASSLGAGGRRETQYF.

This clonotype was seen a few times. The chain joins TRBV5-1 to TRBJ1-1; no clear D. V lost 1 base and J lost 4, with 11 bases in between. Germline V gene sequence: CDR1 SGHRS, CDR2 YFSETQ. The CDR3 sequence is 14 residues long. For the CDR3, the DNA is TGCGCCAGCAGCTTGAGGCCCCGGAGCACTGAAGCTTTCTTT. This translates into CASSLRPRSTEAFF.

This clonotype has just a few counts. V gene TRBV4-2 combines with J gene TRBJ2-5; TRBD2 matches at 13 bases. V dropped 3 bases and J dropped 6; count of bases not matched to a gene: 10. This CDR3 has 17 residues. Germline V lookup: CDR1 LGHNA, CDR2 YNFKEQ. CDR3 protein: CASSQDPRTSGSQTQYF. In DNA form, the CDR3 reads TGTGCCAGCAGCCAGGACCCTAGGACTAGCGGGAGTCAGACCCAGTACTTC.

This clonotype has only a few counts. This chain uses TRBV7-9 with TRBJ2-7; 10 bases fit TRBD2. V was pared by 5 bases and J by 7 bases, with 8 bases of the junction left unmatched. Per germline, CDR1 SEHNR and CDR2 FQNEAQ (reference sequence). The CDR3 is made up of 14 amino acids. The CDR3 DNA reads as TGTGCCAGCAGCAATAGCGGGGGGCGGTTGGAGCAGTACTTC. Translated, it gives CASSNSGGRLEQYF.

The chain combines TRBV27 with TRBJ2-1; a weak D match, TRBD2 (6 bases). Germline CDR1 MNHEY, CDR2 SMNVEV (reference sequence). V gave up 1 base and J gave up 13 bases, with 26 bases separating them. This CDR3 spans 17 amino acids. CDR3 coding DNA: TGTGCCAGCAGTTTATTATCCCACGACGGGCCTAGCGCCTTCCAGTTCTTC. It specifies CASSLLSHDGPSAFQFF.

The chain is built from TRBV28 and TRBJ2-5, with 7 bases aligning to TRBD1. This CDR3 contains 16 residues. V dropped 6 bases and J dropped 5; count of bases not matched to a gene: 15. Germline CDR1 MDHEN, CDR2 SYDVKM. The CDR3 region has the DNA TGTGCCAGCAGCCCTCGCCGAGGGGGCACGGGGGAGACCCAGTACTTC. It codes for CASSPRRGGTGETQYF.

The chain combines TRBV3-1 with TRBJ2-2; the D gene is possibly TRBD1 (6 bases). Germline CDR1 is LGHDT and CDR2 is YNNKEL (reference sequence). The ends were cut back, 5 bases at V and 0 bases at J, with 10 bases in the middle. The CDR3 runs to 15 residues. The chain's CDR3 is CASSARTANTGELFF. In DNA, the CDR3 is TGTGCCAGCAGCGCGCGGACAGCGAACACCGGGGAGCTGTTTTTT.

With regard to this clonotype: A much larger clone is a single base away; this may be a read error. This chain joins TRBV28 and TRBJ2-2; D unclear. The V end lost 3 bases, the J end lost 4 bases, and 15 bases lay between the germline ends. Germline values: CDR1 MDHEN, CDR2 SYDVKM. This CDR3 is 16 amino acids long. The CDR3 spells CASSFSAEPFTGELFF. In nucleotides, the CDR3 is TGTGCCAGCAGTTTTTCGGCAGAACCCTTCACCGGGGAGCTGTTTTTT. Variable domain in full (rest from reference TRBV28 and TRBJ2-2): DVKVTQSSRYLVKRTGEKVFLECVQDMDHENMFWYRQDPGLGLRLIYFSYDVKMKEKGDIPEGYSVSREKKERFSLILESASTNQTSMYLCASSFSAEPFTGELFFGEGSRLTVL.

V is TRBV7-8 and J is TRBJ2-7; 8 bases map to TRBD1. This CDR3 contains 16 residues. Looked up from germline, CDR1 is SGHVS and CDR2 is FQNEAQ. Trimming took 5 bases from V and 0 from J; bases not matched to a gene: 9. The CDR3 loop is CASSMGGQASSYEQYF. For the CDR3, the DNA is TGTGCCAGCAGCATGGGGGGACAGGCGAGCTCCTACGAGCAGTACTTC.

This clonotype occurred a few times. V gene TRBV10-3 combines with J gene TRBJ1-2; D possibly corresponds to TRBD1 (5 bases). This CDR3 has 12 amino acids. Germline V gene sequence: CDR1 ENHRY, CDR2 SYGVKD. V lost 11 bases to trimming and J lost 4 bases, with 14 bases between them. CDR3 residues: CASETELYGYTF. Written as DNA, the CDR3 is TGTGCCTCCGAGACAGAGCTCTATGGCTACACCTTC.

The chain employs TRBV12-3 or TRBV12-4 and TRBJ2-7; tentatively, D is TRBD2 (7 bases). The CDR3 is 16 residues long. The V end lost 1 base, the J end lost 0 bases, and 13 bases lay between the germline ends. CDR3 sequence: CASSLGGGALSYEQYF. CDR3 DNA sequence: TGTGCCAGCAGTTTAGGTGGGGGGGCTCTCTCCTACGAGCAGTACTTC.

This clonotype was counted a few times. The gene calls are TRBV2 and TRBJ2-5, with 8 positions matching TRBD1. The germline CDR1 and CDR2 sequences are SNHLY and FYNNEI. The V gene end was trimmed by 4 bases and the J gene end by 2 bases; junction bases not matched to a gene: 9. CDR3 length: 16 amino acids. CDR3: CASSVVFGTGQETQYF. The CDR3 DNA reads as TGTGCCAGCAGTGTCGTTTTTGGGACAGGACAAGAGACCCAGTACTTC.

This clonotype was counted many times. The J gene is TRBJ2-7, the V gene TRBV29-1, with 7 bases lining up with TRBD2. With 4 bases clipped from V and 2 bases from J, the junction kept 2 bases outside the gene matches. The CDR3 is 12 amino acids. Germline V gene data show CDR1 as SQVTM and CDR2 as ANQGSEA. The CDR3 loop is CSVGEGPYEQYF. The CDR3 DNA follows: TGCAGCGTTGGGGAGGGGCCCTACGAGCAGTACTTC.

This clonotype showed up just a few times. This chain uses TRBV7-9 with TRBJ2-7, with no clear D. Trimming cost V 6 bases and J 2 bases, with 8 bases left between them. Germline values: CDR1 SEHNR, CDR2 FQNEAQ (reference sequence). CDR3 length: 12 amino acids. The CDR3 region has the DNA TGTGCCAGCAGAGCTTCCACCTACGAGCAGTACTTC. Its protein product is CASRASTYEQYF.

CDR3 in DNA: TGTGCCAGCAGTTTACAGGGGGCGGGCAATCAGCCCCAGCATTTT. Residues: CASSLQGAGNQPQHF. The rearrangement links TRBV12-3 or TRBV12-4 to TRBJ1-5; 8 positions agree with TRBD1. J gave up 2 bases and V 2 bases, and 2 bases lay outside the gene matches. The CDR3 is 15 residues long.

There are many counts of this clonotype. The CDR3 region has the DNA TGTGCCAGCAGCCCGGACCGTGCAATAGGGGAGGCAGATACGCAGTATTTT. Its protein is CASSPDRAIGEADTQYF. The V call is TRBV7-9, the J call TRBJ2-3; D is perhaps TRBD2 (6 bases). The CDR3 is made up of 17 amino acids. The V gene's germline CDR1 is SEHNR and CDR2 FQNEAQ (reference sequence). The germline V and J ends were trimmed by 5 bases and 4 bases, with 22 bases remaining between them.

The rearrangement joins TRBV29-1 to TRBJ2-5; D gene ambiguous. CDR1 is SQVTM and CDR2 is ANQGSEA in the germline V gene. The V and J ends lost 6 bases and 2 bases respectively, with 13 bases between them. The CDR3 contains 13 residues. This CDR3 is CSVRHILQETQYF. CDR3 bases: TGCAGCGTCCGCCACATCCTTCAAGAGACCCAGTACTTC.

CDR3 DNA sequence: TGCAGCGTTGAAGAACGAGGACAGGGGATCTACGAGCAGTACTTC. Translated, it gives CSVEERGQGIYEQYF. V usage is TRBV29-1 and J usage is TRBJ2-7; 9 bases line up with TRBD1. Per the germline V gene, CDR1 is SQVTM and CDR2 is ANQGSEA. The CDR3 spans 15 residues. V lost 0 bases to trimming and J lost 3 bases; unmatched junction nucleotides: 6.